Included here is one T cell receptor beta chain sequence, with context. Antigen specificity is unknown. The germline CDR1 and CDR2 sequences are PRHDT and FYEKMQ (reference sequence). The CDR3 length is 16 residues. The V segment lost 5 bases and the J segment 3 bases; nucleotides outside the gene matches: 6. Each cDNA held unique molecular identifiers, and template switching gave it a universal primer site. TCRdb passed the 5' RACE reads through MiXCR, listing each CDR3 protein once. The sample contains a few hundred thousand distinct CDR3 sequences, more than 9% of which appear only once. The sample is drawn from a study of identical twins. General study points: Excess twin sharing in beta out-of-frame sequences was weaker. The models systematically underestimated how much out-of-frame TCR alpha was shared in monozygotic twins. Where out-of-frame alpha sequences were twin-shared, they showed excess low generation probability.

The data were also submitted as part of a second study, on yellow fever vaccine responses in identical twins.

The source is a woman aged 18-29 years in good health. The rearrangement links TRBV13 to TRBJ2-1; TRBD1 agrees at 11 bases. Source material: CD8+ T cells sorted from blood. The CDR3 DNA sequence: TGTGCCAGCAGCGCGCCGGGACAGGGGGTCTACAATGAGCAGTTCTTC. It yields the protein CASSAPGQGVYNEQFF.